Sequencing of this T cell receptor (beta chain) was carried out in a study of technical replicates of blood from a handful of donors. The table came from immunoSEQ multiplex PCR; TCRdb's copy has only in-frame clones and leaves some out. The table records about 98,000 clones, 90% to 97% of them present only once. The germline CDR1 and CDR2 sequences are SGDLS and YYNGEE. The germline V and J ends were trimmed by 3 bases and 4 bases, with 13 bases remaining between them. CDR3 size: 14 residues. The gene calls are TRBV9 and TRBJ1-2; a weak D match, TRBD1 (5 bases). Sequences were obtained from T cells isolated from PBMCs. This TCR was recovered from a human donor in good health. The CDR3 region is CASSAYDSSYGYTF. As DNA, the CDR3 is TGTGCCAGCAGCGCCTACGACAGCTCCTATGGCTACACCTTC.